One sample yielded the 29 T cell receptor beta chains listed below, sequenced in a study of tissue T cells after allogeneic stem cell transplantation (dated by TCRdb to between 2021 and 2024). Library generation was performed with the immunoSEQ multiplex PCR assay. The clones in this table, taken by TCRdb from immuneACCESS, are in-frame only. Not every clone is retained; where verified, under half of the shortfall comes from an unresolved V gene, and the cause of the rest is unknown. The sample has 1,000 to 1,500 clones on record, approximately 70% of them singletons. Just over 35% of the sample rests with the top ten. Interpreted using the paper, the time point label stands for: human tissue collected at research (rapid) autopsy. The specimen comprised spleen tissue, sampled at autopsy. The receptors were gathered from a male patient at least 60 years old with steroid-refractory graft-versus-host disease after an allogeneic stem cell transplant. Some T cells may originate with the graft donor following a transplant.

CDR3 DNA sequence: TGTGCCAGCAGTTTAATCCCGGGACAGGGGGCGAACAATGAGCAGTTCTTC. The encoded protein is CASSLIPGQGANNEQFF. The J gene is TRBJ2-1, the V gene TRBV6-2 or TRBV6-3; 12 bases are shared with TRBD1. Germline CDR1 reads MNHEY; CDR2 reads SVGEGT. The CDR3 loop spans 17 amino acids. Losses at the gene ends were 4 bases for V and 5 bases for J; bases not matched to a gene: 9.

On this clone: Distinct nucleotide sequences in the sample also encode this CDR3. This sequence joins TRBV4-1 and TRBJ2-2, with TRBD1 identical over 7 bases. The CDR3 is 14 amino acids. CDR1 MGHRA and CDR2 YSYEKL come from the germline V gene. V shed 4 bases, J shed 4 bases, and the junction held 3 bases outside the gene matches. The CDR3 DNA reads TGCGCCAGCAGCCGAGACAGGGCCACCGGGGAGCTGTTTTTT. Its translation is CASSRDRATGELFF.

V usage is TRBV6-5 and J usage is TRBJ2-5; D unresolved. CDR3 length equals 13 residues. CDR1 and CDR2 from the germline V gene are MNHEY and SVGAGI. Deletions cut 4 bases from V and 1 base from J, with 7 bases between. The CDR3 region has the DNA TGTGCCAGCAGTTCCACCGTCCAAGAGACCCAGTACTTC. Residues: CASSSTVQETQYF.

The chain recombines TRBV6-1 with TRBJ2-2; D gene unclear. The CDR3 has 12 amino acids. CDR1 is MNHNS, CDR2 SASEGT, per germline. V was shortened by 5 bases and J by 6 bases, with 7 bases between the two germline ends. The CDR3 region is CASSPIPGELFF. DNA for the CDR3: TGTGCCAGCAGTCCAATCCCCGGGGAGCTGTTTTTT.

The chain couples TRBV15 to TRBJ1-1; D remains unclear. The germline gives CDR1 LNHNV, CDR2 YYDKDF (reference sequence). V was clipped by 3 bases and J by 1 base, with 15 bases between them. CDR3 length: 16 amino acids. The CDR3 sequence is CATSRGLTIGNTEAFF. The CDR3, as DNA: TGTGCCACCAGCAGGGGTCTGACAATAGGGAACACTGAAGCTTTCTTT.

The rearrangement joins TRBV11-2 to TRBJ2-7; no definite D call. Trimming pared 3 bases from V and 2 bases from J, leaving 8 bases between. The CDR3 extends over 13 amino acids. The V gene's germline CDR1 is SGHAT and CDR2 FQNNGV. The CDR3, as DNA: TGTGCCAGCAGCTTGAAAGCTACCTACGAGCAGTACTTC. This translates into CASSLKATYEQYF.

The sample holds a few counts of this clone. This chain uses TRBV19 with TRBJ2-2; 8 bases match TRBD1. With 7 bases clipped from V and 6 bases from J, the junction kept 16 bases outside the gene matches. The CDR3 spans 17 residues. Per germline, CDR1 LNHDA and CDR2 SQIVND (reference sequence). CDR3 sequence reads: CASTGALSRGLSGELFF. DNA for the CDR3: TGTGCCAGTACCGGAGCGCTAAGCAGGGGGCTCTCCGGGGAGCTGTTTTTT.

This clone was detected a few times. The chain recombines TRBV29-1 with TRBJ2-2, with D possibly TRBD2 on 5 matching bases. The V gene's germline CDR1 is SQVTM and CDR2 ANQGSEA. Trimming removed 4 bases at V and 8 bases at J, with 20 bases between. The CDR3 length is 15 residues. CDR3 DNA: TGCAGCGTTGGGATTAGGACCCCTCGGGAAGGGGAGCTGTTTTTT. Its protein product is CSVGIRTPREGELFF.

The chain uses TRBV11-2 and TRBJ1-1; D call uncertain. CDR1 and CDR2 (germline): SGHAT, FQNNGV. V was trimmed by 6 bases and J by 4 bases, leaving 15 bases between them. CDR3 length: 14 residues. In DNA, the CDR3 is TGTGCCAGCAGGGAAGGGATGTCGGGCACTGAAGCTTTCTTT. This gives the protein CASREGMSGTEAFF.

This clone was picked up one time. The chain links TRBV7-2 to TRBJ2-5, with TRBD2 matching over 8 bases. This CDR3 has 15 amino acids. Germline V lookup: CDR1 SGHTA, CDR2 FQGNSA. J gave up 5 bases and V 1 base, and 6 bases lay outside the gene matches. The CDR3 bases are TGTGCCAGCAGCTTAGGGCGGGGGGATCGGGAGACCCAGTACTTC. Its protein is CASSLGRGDRETQYF.

This clone was seen only a few times. The V call is TRBV20-1, the J call TRBJ2-7; D may be TRBD2 (5 bases). The CDR3 is 11 residues long. V shed 3 bases and J shed 6 bases, with 9 bases lying between them. CDR1 is DFQATT and CDR2 is SNEGSKA in the germline V gene (reference sequence). The DNA of the CDR3 is TGCAGTGCTAGGGACTCAACCGAGCAGTACTTC. Translation: CSARDSTEQYF.

The V gene is TRBV7-9, the J gene TRBJ1-1; D gene uncertain. This CDR3 region has 16 residues. Per the germline V gene, CDR1 is SEHNR and CDR2 is FQNEAQ (reference sequence). V lost 0 bases and J 2 bases, leaving 13 bases between the germline ends. The CDR3 region is CASSLALLRSNTEAFF. Written as DNA, the CDR3 is TGTGCCAGCAGCTTAGCCCTACTGCGGAGCAACACTGAAGCTTTCTTT. Supplemented by reference TRBV7-9 and TRBJ1-1, the full variable domain reads DTGVSQNPRHKITKRGQNVTFRCDPISEHNRLYWYRQTLGQGPEFLTYFQNEAQLEKSRLLSDRFSAERPKGSFSTLEIQRTEQGDSAMYLCASSLALLRSNTEAFFGQGTRLTVV.

This clone qualifies as large. DNA of the CDR3: TGCGCCAGCAGCTTCGGGACATACAATGAGCAGTTCTTC. Translation gives CASSFGTYNEQFF. The chain uses TRBV4-1 and TRBJ2-1; the D gene is possibly TRBD1 (6 bases). The length of the CDR3 is 13 residues. The ends were cut back, 5 bases at V and 4 bases at J, with 9 bases in the middle. Germline loops: CDR1 MGHRA, CDR2 YSYEKL.

The chain combines TRBV29-1 with TRBJ2-3; the D gene is possibly TRBD2 (6 bases). The CDR3 spans 13 residues. Per germline, CDR1 SQVTM and CDR2 ANQGSEA. Trimming took off 6 bases at V and 6 bases at J, with 16 bases between the two ends. CDR3 DNA sequence: TGCAGCGTGGGGACTGTTATAGGGGATACGCAGTATTTT. Protein sequence: CSVGTVIGDTQYF.

The genes are TRBV11-1 and TRBJ1-1; D not resolved. Germline V gene sequence: CDR1 SGHAT, CDR2 FQDESV (reference sequence). The V end lost 1 base, the J end lost 1 base, and 4 bases lay between the germline ends. The CDR3 contains 13 residues. The CDR3 sequence: CASSLGANTEAFF. The CDR3 DNA reads as TGTGCCAGCAGCTTAGGGGCGAACACTGAAGCTTTCTTT.

This chain uses TRBV18 with TRBJ1-2; D ambiguous. The CDR3 contains 15 residues. The V and J ends lost 4 bases and 2 bases respectively, with 14 bases between them. CDR1 and CDR2 from the germline V gene are KGHSH and LQKENI. Written as DNA, the CDR3 is TGTGCCAGCTCACTGTACTCGACACGGAACTATGGCTACACCTTC. As protein: CASSLYSTRNYGYTF. Using reference TRBV18 and TRBJ1-2 for the parts outside the CDR3, the full variable domain is NAGVMQNPRHLVRRRGQEARLRCSPMKGHSHVYWYRQLPEEGLKFMVYLQKENIIDESGMPKERFSAEFPKEGPSILRIQQVVRGDSAAYFCASSLYSTRNYGYTFGSGTRLTVV.

This clone came up a few times. The CDR3 nucleotides read TGTGCCAGTACTAGCGGGGGGGAGAGGGAGACCCAGTACTTC. Translating gives CASTSGGERETQYF. The chain employs TRBV3-1 (or the pseudogene TRBV3-2) and TRBJ2-5, with 13 positions matching TRBD2. The CDR3 loop spans 14 amino acids. The V segment lost 9 bases and the J segment 5 bases; nucleotides outside the gene matches: 6. CDR1 is LGHDT and CDR2 is YNNKEL in the germline V gene (reference sequence).

This clone occurred a few times. The J gene is TRBJ2-2, the V gene TRBV27; D is perhaps TRBD1 (5 bases). The CDR3 has 16 amino acids. Germline-derived CDR1 and CDR2 are MNHEY and SMNVEV (reference sequence). With 4 bases removed from V and 6 bases from J, the gap between germline ends came to 18 bases. The CDR3 DNA is TGTGCCAGCAGTTCCCCGTGGGGCAGGGTTCCCGGGGAGCTGTTTTTT. This encodes CASSSPWGRVPGELFF.

Relative to its sample, this clone is hyperexpanded (1% or more). The rearrangement uses TRBV2 and TRBJ2-1; 11 bases map to TRBD2. The CDR3 loop spans 19 amino acids. The V and J ends lost 0 bases and 2 bases, in that order; junction bases with no gene match: 9. Per the germline V gene, CDR1 is SNHLY and CDR2 is FYNNEI. CDR3: CASSEASGGAHGAYNEQFF. CDR3 nucleotide sequence: TGTGCCAGCAGTGAAGCTAGCGGGGGGGCTCACGGCGCCTACAATGAGCAGTTCTTC.

The CDR3 here is CASSRSGTGAYEQYF. CDR3 nucleotide sequence: TGCGCCAGCAGCCGCTCCGGGACAGGGGCGTACGAGCAGTACTTC. The chain couples TRBV4-1 to TRBJ2-7; TRBD1 matches at 10 bases. After removal of 4 bases from V and 4 bases from J, the junction contained 7 bases not matched to a gene. CDR3 length: 15 residues. Looked up from germline, CDR1 is MGHRA and CDR2 is YSYEKL.

This rearrangement joins TRBV12-5 to TRBJ1-1; D gene ambiguous. The CDR3 runs 12 residues. The germline V gene encodes CDR1 LGHNT and CDR2 FRNRAP. Trimming left V 7 bases short and J 10 bases short, with 16 bases between. Here the CDR3 reads CASAPVLHGAFF. The CDR3, as DNA: TGTGCTAGTGCCCCCGTCCTACACGGAGCTTTCTTT.

The gene calls are TRBV6-1 and TRBJ2-1; no reliable D call. CDR1 MNHNS and CDR2 SASEGT come from the germline V gene. Between the trimmed V and J ends, which lost 0 bases and 3 bases, there was a span of 6 bases. The CDR3 is 14 amino acids. This chain's CDR3 is CASSEAGNYNEQFF. The CDR3 DNA is TGTGCCAGCAGTGAAGCGGGCAACTACAATGAGCAGTTCTTC.

The CDR3, as DNA: TGTGCCAGCTTTCTCAACGGGAGGTACCAGCATTTT. It codes for CASFLNGRYQHF. This chain uses TRBV18 with TRBJ1-5, with D uncertain. The V end was cut by 7 bases, the J end by 12 bases, with 16 bases between. CDR1 is KGHSH and CDR2 is LQKENI in the germline V gene. The CDR3 length is 12 residues.

This chain uses TRBV2 with TRBJ2-2; TRBD1 agrees at 7 bases. The CDR3 is made up of 12 amino acids. V shed 7 bases and J 4 bases; nucleotides not matched to a gene: 0. Germline V lookup: CDR1 SNHLY, CDR2 FYNNEI. The CDR3: CASKGATGELFF. The CDR3 nucleotides are TGTGCCAGCAAGGGGGCCACCGGGGAGCTGTTTTTT.

The rearrangement joins TRBV19 to TRBJ1-6; TRBD1 matches 8 bases. This CDR3 spans 13 amino acids. Germline loops: CDR1 LNHDA, CDR2 SQIVND (reference sequence). J was trimmed by 16 bases and V by 5 bases; bases with no gene match: 10. The CDR3 region is CASSAEDRERLHF. Written as DNA, the CDR3 is TGTGCCAGTAGTGCCGAGGACAGGGAAAGACTCCACTTT.

The DNA for the CDR3 is TGTGCCAGTGGGAAAGGCCTAGGATGGGACTACACCTTC. Protein product: CASGKGLGWDYTF. The rearrangement uses TRBV19 and TRBJ1-2, with D hard to call. The CDR3 length is 13 residues. Germline V gives CDR1 LNHDA, CDR2 SQIVND (reference sequence). V lost 8 bases and J 10 bases, leaving 20 bases between the germline ends. Full variable domain (outside the CDR3, taken from reference TRBV19 and TRBJ1-2): DGGITQSPKYLFRKEGQNVTLSCEQNLNHDAMYWYRQDPGQGLRLIYYSQIVNDFQKGDIAEGYSVSREKKESFPLTVTSAQKNPTAFYLCASGKGLGWDYTFGSGTRLTVV.

By share, this clone counts as large. The V call is TRBV28, the J call TRBJ2-2; D assignment may be TRBD1 or TRBD2 (5 bases each). The CDR3 extends over 15 amino acids. The germline V gene has CDR1 MDHEN and CDR2 SYDVKM. V lost 6 bases and J lost 4, with 15 bases in between. CDR3 in amino acids: CASSPTDGSTGELFF. DNA for the CDR3: TGTGCCAGCAGCCCGACAGATGGGAGCACCGGGGAGCTGTTTTTT.

This clone has a single count. The chain is built from TRBV7-2 and TRBJ2-2; possibly TRBD2 for D (5 bases). The germline V gene encodes CDR1 SGHTA and CDR2 FQGNSA. V gave up 3 bases and J gave up 3 bases, with 14 bases separating them. The CDR3 loop spans 16 amino acids. Here the CDR3 reads CASSLARRLYTGELFF. Written as DNA, the CDR3 is TGTGCCAGCAGCTTGGCTCGGAGGCTATACACCGGGGAGCTGTTTTTT.

Judged by abundance, this clone is large. This sequence joins TRBV4-1 and TRBJ2-1; weak D call: TRBD2 (5 bases). Trimming removed 1 base at V and 10 bases at J, with 11 bases between. Germline V gives CDR1 MGHRA, CDR2 YSYEKL. The CDR3 is 13 amino acids. CDR3 DNA: TGCGCCAGCAGCCAAGGAGAGGAGCGGGAGCAGTTCTTC. Its protein product is CASSQGEEREQFF.